This TCR beta chain was documented in a study of blood T cell repertoires in COVID-19. Study at large: T cells, B-cell-depleted T cells, or PBMCs provided the cDNA or gDNA that served as material.

CDR1 is MNHEY and CDR2 is SVGEGT in the germline V gene. Trimming cost V 3 bases and J 5 bases, with 20 bases left between them. CDR3 length equals 16 residues. While infection was still active, Seattle patients were enrolled and then followed longitudinally. Clones were read by immunoSEQ multiplex PCR, and TCRdb kept only the in-frame ones, dropping some. The repertoire holds just over 250,000 clones, roughly 88% seen once, with 10% to 13% in the top ten. The chain combines TRBV6-2 or TRBV6-3 with TRBJ2-7; a weak D match, TRBD1 (6 bases). This TCR derives from a woman aged 70 to 79 with COVID-19, enrolled during active disease. What was sequenced was peripheral blood. The CDR3 DNA reads TGTGCCAGCAGTTATTCGTCCGGCAGGGGTTCGGACGAGCAGTACTTC. This codes for CASSYSSGRGSDEQYF.